This T cell receptor beta chain was found in a study of T cell responses to AZD1222 COVID-19 vaccine. The CDR3 loop spans 14 amino acids. V lost 4 bases and J lost 8, with 16 bases in between. Germline V gives CDR1 SGHRS, CDR2 YFSETQ. Data came from immunoSEQ multiplex PCR; TCRdb stores just in-frame clones and leaves some out. The table includes 110,000 or so clones, approximately 88% detected once. The chain has TRBV5-1 and TRBJ2-1; D may be TRBD1 or TRBD2 (5 bases each). The sequence came from an adult in good health. The sequencing here drew on peripheral blood, taken on day 0 of AZD1222 vaccination. The CDR3 spells CASSPRRTGHEQFF. CDR3 in DNA: TGCGCCAGCAGCCCCCGTAGGACGGGGCATGAGCAGTTCTTC.